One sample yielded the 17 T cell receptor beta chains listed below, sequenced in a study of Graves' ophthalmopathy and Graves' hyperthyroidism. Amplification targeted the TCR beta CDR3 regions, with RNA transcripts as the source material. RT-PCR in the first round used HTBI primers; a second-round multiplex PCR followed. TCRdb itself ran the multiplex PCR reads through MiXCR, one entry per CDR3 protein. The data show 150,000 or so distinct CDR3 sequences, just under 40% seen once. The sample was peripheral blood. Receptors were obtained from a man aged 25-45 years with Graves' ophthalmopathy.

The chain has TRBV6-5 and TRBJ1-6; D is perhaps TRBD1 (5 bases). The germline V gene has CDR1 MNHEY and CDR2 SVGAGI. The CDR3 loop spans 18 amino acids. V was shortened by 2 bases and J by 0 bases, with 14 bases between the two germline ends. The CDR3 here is CASSYLMTGGSYNSPLHF. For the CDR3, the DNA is TGTGCCAGCAGTTACCTGATGACGGGGGGCTCCTATAATTCACCCCTCCACTTT.

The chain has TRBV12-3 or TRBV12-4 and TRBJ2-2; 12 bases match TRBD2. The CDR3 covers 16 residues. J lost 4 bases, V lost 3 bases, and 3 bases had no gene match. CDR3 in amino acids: CASSFLAGGGTGELFF. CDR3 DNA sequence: TGTGCCAGCAGTTTTCTAGCGGGAGGGGGCACCGGGGAGCTGTTTTTT.

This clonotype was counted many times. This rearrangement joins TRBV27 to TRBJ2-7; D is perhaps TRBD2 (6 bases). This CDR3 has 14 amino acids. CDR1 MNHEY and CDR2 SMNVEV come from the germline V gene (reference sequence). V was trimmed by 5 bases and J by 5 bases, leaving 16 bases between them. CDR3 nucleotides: TGTGCCAGCAGTCTCCGACTAGGTTCCCACGAGCAGTACTTC. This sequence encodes CASSLRLGSHEQYF.

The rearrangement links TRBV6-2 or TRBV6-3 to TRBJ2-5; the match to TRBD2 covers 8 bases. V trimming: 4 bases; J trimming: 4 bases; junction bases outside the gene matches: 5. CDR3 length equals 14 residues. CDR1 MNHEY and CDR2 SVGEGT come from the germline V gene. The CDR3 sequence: CASSSPGLGETQYF. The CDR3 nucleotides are TGTGCCAGCAGTTCTCCGGGACTAGGAGAGACCCAGTACTTC.

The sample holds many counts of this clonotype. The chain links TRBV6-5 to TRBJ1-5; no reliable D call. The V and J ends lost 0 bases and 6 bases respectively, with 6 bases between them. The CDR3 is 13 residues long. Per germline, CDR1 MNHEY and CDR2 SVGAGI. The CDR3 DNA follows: TGTGCCAGCAGTTACTCCTCCGTTCAGCCCCAGCATTTT. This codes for CASSYSSVQPQHF.

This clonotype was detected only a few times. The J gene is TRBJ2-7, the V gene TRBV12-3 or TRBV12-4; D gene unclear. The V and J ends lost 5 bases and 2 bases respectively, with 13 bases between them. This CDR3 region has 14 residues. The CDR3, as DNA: TGTGCCAGCAGTAGGGCCGGTGGGACCTACGAGCAGTACTTC. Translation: CASSRAGGTYEQYF.

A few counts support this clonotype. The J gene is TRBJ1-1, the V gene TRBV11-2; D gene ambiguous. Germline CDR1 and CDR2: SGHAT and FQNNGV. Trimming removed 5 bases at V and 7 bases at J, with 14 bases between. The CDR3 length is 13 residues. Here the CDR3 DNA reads TGTGCCAGCAGCGATGACACGGCCAATGAAGCTTTCTTT. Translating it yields CASSDDTANEAFF.

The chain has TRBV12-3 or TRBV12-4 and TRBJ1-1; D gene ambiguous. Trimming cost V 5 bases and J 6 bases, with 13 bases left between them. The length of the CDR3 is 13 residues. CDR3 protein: CASSRDPWAEAFF. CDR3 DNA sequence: TGTGCCAGCAGTAGGGATCCTTGGGCTGAAGCTTTCTTT.

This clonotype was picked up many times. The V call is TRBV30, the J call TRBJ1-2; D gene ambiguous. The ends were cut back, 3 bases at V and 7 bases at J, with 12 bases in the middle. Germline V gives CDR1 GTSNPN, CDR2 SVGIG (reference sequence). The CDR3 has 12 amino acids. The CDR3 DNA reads TGTGCCTGGAGCGACACAGCGTCTGGCTACACCTTC. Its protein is CAWSDTASGYTF. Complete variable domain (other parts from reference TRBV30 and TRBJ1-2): SQTIHQWPATLVQPVGSPLSLECTVEGTSNPNLYWYRQAAGRGLQLLFYSVGIGQISSEVPQNLSASRPQDRQFILSSKKLLLSDSGFYLCAWSDTASGYTFGSGTRLTVV.

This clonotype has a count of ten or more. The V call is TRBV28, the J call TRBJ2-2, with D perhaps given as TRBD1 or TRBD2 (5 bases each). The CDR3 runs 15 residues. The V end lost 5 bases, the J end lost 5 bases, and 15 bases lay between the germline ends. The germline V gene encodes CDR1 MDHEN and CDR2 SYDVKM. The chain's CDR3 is CASSGRGGLTGELFF. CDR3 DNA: TGTGCCAGCAGTGGCCGGGGCGGGCTTACCGGGGAGCTGTTTTTT. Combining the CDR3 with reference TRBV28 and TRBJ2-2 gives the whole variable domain DVKVTQSSRYLVKRTGEKVFLECVQDMDHENMFWYRQDPGLGLRLIYFSYDVKMKEKGDIPEGYSVSREKKERFSLILESASTNQTSMYLCASSGRGGLTGELFFGEGSRLTVL.

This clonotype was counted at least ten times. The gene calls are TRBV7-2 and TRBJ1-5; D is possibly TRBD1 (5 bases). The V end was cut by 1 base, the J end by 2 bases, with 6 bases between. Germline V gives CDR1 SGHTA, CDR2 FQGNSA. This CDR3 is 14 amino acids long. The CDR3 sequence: CASSLEGGNQPQHF. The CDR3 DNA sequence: TGTGCCAGCAGCTTAGAAGGGGGCAATCAGCCCCAGCATTTT.

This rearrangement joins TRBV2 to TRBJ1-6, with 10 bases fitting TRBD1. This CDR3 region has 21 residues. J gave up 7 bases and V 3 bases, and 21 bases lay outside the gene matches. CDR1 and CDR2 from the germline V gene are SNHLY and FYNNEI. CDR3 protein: CASSDNPAGQGPFRQNSPLHF. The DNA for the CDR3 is TGTGCCAGCAGTGATAACCCCGCGGGACAGGGGCCCTTTCGGCAAAATTCACCCCTCCACTTT.

The CDR3 sequence: CSARDSGSGREQQYF. The CDR3 bases are TGCAGTGCTAGAGATAGCGGTAGCGGGAGGGAACAGCAGTACTTC. The J gene is TRBJ2-7, the V gene TRBV20-1, with 11 bases identical to TRBD2. The CDR3 covers 15 residues. V gave up 0 bases and J gave up 8 bases; unmatched junction bases: 9. Germline V gene lookup returns CDR1 DFQATT and CDR2 SNEGSKA (reference sequence).

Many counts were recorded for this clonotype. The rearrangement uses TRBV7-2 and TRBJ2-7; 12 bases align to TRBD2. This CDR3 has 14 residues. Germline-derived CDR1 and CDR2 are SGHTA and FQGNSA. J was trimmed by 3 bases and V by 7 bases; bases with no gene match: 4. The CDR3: CASTTSGRLYEQYF. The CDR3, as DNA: TGTGCCAGCACGACTAGCGGGAGACTCTACGAGCAGTACTTC.

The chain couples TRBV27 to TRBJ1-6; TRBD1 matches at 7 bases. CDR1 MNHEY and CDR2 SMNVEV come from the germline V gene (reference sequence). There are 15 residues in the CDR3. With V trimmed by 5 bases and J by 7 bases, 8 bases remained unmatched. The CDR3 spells CASSPADRANSPLHF. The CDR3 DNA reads TGTGCCAGCAGTCCAGCAGACAGGGCAAATTCACCCCTCCACTTT.

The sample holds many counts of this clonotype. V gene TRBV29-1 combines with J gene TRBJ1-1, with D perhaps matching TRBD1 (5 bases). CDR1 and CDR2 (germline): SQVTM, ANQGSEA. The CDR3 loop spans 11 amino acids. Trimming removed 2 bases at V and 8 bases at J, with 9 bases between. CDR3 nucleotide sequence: TGCAGCGTTGAAAGGGGCAGAGAAGCTTTCTTT. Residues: CSVERGREAFF. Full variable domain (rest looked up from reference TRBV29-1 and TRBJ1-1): SAVISQKPSRDICQRGTSLTIQCQVDSQVTMMFWYRQQPGQSLTLIATANQGSEATYESGFVIDKFPISRPNLTFSTLTVSNMSPEDSSIYLCSVERGREAFFGQGTRLTVV.

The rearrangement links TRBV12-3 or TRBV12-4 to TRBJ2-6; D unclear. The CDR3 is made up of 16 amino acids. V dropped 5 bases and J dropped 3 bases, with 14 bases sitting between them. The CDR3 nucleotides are TGTGCCAGCAGTATCGGCGGAATGATTGGGGCCAACGTCCTGACTTTC. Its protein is CASSIGGMIGANVLTF.